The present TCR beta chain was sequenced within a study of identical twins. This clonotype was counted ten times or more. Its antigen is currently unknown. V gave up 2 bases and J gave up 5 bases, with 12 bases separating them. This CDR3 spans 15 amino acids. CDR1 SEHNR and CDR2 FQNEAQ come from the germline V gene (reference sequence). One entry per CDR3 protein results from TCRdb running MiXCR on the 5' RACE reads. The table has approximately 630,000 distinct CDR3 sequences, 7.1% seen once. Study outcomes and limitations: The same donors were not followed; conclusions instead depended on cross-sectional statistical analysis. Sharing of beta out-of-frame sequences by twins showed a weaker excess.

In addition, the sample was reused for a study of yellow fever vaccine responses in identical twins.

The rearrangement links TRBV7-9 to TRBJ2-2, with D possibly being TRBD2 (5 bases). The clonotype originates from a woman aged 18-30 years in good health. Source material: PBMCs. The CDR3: CASSLRGTGTGELFF. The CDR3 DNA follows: TGTGCCAGCAGCTTACGTGGAACGGGGACCGGGGAGCTGTTTTTT.